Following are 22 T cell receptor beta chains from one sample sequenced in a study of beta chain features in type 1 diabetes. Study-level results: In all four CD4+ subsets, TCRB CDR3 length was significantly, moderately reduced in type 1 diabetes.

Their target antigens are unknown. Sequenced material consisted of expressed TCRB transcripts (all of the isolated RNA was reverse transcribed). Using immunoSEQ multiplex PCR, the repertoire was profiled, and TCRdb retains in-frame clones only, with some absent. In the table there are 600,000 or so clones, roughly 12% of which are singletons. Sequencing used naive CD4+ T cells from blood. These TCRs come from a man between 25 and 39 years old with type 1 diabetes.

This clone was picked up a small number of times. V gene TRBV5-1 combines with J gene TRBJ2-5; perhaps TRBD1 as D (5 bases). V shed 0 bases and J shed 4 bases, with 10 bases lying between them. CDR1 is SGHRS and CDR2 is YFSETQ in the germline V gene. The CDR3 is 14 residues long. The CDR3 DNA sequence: TGCGCCAGCAGCTTGGCCTCAGGGCGAGAGACCCAGTACTTC. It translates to CASSLASGRETQYF.

DNA of the CDR3: TGCGCCAGCAGCTGGTTCCGGGACAGCGAAGAGACCCAGTACTTC. Translation: CASSWFRDSEETQYF. The chain uses TRBV5-1 and TRBJ2-5; TRBD1 matches at 7 bases. V was clipped by 3 bases and J by 3 bases; unmatched bases: 8. Germline V gene lookup returns CDR1 SGHRS and CDR2 YFSETQ. The CDR3 covers 15 residues.

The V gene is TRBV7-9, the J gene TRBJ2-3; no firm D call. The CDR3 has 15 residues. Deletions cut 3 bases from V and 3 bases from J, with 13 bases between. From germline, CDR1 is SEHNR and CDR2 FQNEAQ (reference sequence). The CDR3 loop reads CASSFVVFGTDTQYF. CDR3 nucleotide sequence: TGTGCCAGCAGCTTTGTGGTCTTCGGTACAGATACGCAGTATTTT.

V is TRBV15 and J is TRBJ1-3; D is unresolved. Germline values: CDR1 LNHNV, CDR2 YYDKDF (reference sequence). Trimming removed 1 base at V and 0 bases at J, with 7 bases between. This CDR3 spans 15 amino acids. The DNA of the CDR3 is TGTGCCACCAGCAGAGGGCTAATCTCTGGAAACACCATATATTTT. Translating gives CATSRGLISGNTIYF.

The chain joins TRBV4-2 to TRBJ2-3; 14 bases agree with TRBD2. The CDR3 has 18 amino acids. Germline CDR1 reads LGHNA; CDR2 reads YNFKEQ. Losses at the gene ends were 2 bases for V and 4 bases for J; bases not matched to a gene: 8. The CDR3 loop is CASSQTPPGLAGADTQYF. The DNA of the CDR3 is TGTGCCAGCAGCCAAACACCGCCGGGACTAGCGGGGGCAGATACGCAGTATTTT.

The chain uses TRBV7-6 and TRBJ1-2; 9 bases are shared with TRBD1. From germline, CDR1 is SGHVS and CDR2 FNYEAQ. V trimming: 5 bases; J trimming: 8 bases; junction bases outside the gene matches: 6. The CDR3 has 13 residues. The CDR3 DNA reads TGTGCCAGCAGCCTAACAGGGGGCGAGGGCTACACCTTC. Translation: CASSLTGGEGYTF. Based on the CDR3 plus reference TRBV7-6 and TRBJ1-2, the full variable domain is GAGVSQSPRYKVTKRGQDVALRCDPISGHVSLYWYRQALGQGPEFLTYFNYEAQQDKSGLPNDRFSAERPEGSISTLTIQRTEQRDSAMYRCASSLTGGEGYTFGSGTRLTVV.

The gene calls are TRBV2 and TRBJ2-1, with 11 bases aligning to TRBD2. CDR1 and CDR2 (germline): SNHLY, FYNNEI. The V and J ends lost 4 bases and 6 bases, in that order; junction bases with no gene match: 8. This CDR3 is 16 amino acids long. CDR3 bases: TGTGCCAGCAGTGTTATAGCGGGGGGGCCTGGCAATGAGCAGTTCTTC. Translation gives CASSVIAGGPGNEQFF. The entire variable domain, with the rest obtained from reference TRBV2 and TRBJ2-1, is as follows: EPEVTQTPSHQVTQMGQEVILRCVPISNHLYFYWYRQILGQKVEFLVSFYNNEISEKSEIFDDQFSVERPDGSNFTLKIRSTKLEDSAMYFCASSVIAGGPGNEQFFGPGTRLTVL.

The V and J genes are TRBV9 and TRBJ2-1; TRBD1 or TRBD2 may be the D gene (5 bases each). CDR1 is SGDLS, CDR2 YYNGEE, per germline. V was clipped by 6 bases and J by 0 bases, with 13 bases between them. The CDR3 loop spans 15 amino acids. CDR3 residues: CASNTAGSSYNEQFF. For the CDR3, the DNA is TGTGCCAGCAACACTGCAGGGAGCTCCTACAATGAGCAGTTCTTC.

The CDR3 DNA is TGTGCCAGCAGGGCCCTGACAGGCTACGAGCAGTACTTC. Amino acid sequence: CASRALTGYEQYF. The V gene is TRBV2, the J gene TRBJ2-7, with D tentatively TRBD1 (6 bases). The length of the CDR3 is 13 residues. Germline lookup yields CDR1 SNHLY and CDR2 FYNNEI. Trimming stripped 6 bases from V and 3 bases from J, with 12 bases between.

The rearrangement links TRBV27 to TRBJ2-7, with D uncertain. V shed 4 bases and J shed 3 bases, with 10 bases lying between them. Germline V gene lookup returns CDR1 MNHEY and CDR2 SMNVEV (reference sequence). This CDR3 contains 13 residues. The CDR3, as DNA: TGTGCCAGCAGTTCAACGGTAGACTACGAGCAGTACTTC. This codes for CASSSTVDYEQYF.

The CDR3 nucleotides read TGCAGCGTCGGGACAGTCCGGAACTATGGCTACACCTTC. Protein product: CSVGTVRNYGYTF. The chain has TRBV29-1 and TRBJ1-2, with 7 bases lining up with TRBD1. With V trimmed by 6 bases and J by 2 bases, 6 bases remained unmatched. The germline V gene encodes CDR1 SQVTM and CDR2 ANQGSEA. CDR3 size: 13 residues. The entire variable domain, with the rest obtained from reference TRBV29-1 and TRBJ1-2, is as follows: SAVISQKPSRDICQRGTSLTIQCQVDSQVTMMFWYRQQPGQSLTLIATANQGSEATYESGFVIDKFPISRPNLTFSTLTVSNMSPEDSSIYLCSVGTVRNYGYTFGSGTRLTVV.

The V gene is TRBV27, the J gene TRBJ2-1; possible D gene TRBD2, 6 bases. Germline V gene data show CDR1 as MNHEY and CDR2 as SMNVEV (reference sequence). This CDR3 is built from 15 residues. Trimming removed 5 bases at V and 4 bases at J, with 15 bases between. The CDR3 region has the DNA TGTGCCAGCAGTCAGCAATGGGAGGTTTACAATGAGCAGTTCTTC. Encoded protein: CASSQQWEVYNEQFF.

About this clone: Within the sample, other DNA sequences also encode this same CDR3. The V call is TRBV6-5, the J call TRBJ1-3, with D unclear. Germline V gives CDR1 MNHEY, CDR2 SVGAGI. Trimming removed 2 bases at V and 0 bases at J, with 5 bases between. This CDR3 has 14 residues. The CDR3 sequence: CASSYGSSGNTIYF. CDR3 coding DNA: TGTGCCAGCAGTTACGGGTCCTCTGGAAACACCATATATTTT.

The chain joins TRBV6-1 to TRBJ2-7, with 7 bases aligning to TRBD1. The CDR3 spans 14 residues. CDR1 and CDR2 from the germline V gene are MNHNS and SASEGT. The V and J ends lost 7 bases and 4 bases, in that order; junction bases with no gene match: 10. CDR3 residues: CASTRGTQEYEQYF. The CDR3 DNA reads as TGTGCCAGCACCAGGGGGACACAGGAATACGAGCAGTACTTC.

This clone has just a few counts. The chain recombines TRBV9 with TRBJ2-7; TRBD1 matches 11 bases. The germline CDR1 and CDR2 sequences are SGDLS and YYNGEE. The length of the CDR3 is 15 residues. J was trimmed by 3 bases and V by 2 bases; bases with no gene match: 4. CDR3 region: CASSVGQGAFYEQYF. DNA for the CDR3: TGTGCCAGCAGCGTTGGACAGGGGGCATTCTACGAGCAGTACTTC.

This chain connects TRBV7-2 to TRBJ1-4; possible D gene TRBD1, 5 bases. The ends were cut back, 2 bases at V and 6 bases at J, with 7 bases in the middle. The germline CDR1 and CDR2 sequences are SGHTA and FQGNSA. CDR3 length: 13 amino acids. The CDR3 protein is CASSLSRDEKLFF. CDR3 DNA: TGTGCCAGCAGCTTAAGCAGGGATGAAAAACTGTTTTTT.

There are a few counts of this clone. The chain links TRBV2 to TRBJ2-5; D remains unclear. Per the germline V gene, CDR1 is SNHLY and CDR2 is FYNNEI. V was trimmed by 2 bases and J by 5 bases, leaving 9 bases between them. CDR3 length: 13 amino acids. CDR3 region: CASSEFLEETQYF. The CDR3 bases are TGTGCCAGCAGTGAATTCCTTGAGGAGACCCAGTACTTC.

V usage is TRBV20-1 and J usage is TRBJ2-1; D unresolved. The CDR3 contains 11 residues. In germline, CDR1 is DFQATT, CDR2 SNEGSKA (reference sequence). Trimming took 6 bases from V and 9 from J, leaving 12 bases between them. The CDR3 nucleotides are TGCAGTGCAGCCCCCCGGTTTGAGCAGTTCTTC. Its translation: CSAAPRFEQFF.

CDR3 DNA: TGTGCCAGCAGCTTAGGGGTCATAGCACGGCCCCAGCATTTT. Amino acids: CASSLGVIARPQHF. The gene calls are TRBV7-2 and TRBJ1-5, with D unclear. The CDR3 has 14 residues. CDR1 and CDR2 (germline): SGHTA, FQGNSA. V lost 1 base to trimming and J lost 9 bases, with 13 bases between them. Filled out from reference TRBV7-2 and TRBJ1-5, the complete variable domain reads GAGVSQSPSNKVTEKGKDVELRCDPISGHTALYWYRQSLGQGLEFLIYFQGNSAPDKSGLPSDRFSAERTGGSVSTLTIQRTQQEDSAVYLCASSLGVIARPQHFGDGTRLSIL.

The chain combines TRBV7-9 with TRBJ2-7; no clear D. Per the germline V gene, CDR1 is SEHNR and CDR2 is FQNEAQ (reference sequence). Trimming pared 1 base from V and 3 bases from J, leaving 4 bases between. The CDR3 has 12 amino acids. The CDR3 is CASSLGYYEQYF. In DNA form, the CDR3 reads TGTGCCAGCAGCTTAGGATACTACGAGCAGTACTTC.

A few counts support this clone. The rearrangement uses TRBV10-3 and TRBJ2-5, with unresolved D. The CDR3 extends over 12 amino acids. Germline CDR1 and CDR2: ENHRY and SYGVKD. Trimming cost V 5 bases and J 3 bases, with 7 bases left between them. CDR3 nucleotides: TGTGCCATCAGTTCTGGGGAAGAGACCCAGTACTTC. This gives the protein CAISSGEETQYF.

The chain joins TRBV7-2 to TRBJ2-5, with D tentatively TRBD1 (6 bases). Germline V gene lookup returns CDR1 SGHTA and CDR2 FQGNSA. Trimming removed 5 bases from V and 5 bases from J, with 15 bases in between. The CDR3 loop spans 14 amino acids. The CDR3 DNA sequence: TGTGCCAGCAGCCCAACAACAGGGACGGAGACCCAGTACTTC. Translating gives CASSPTTGTETQYF.